These 20 T cell receptor beta chains came from one sample sequenced in a study of OX40 agonist ivuxolimab in advanced cancers. Measured with immunoSEQ multiplex PCR; TCRdb has only the in-frame clones, and not every one. The sample carries roughly 66,000 clones, 80% recorded once. The sequencing here drew on CD4+ or CD8+ T cells sorted from blood, taken in a trial of the OX40 agonist ivuxolimab. The source of these receptors is an adult with an advanced solid tumor such as melanoma, head and neck, liver or kidney cancer.

The chain joins TRBV15 to TRBJ1-1; D gene uncertain. V gave up 6 bases and J gave up 1 base, with 9 bases separating them. Germline CDR1 is LNHNV and CDR2 is YYDKDF (reference sequence). The CDR3 contains 13 residues. The CDR3 here is CATREQSNTEAFF. CDR3 coding DNA: TGTGCCACCAGGGAGCAGTCGAACACTGAAGCTTTCTTT.

The chain combines TRBV6-1 with TRBJ1-2; D remains unclear. The V gene's germline CDR1 is MNHNS and CDR2 SASEGT. The V and J ends lost 2 bases and 10 bases respectively, with 14 bases between them. The CDR3 runs to 13 residues. The CDR3 region has the DNA TGTGCCAGCAGTGAATCGGCGCGCGGGGTCTACACCTTC. It yields the protein CASSESARGVYTF.

This clone was seen once. The chain uses TRBV29-1 and TRBJ2-1; no clear D. CDR3 length: 13 amino acids. V was trimmed by 5 bases and J by 9 bases, leaving 17 bases between them. Germline values: CDR1 SQVTM, CDR2 ANQGSEA. The CDR3 nucleotides are TGCAGCGTTCTGAGACAAGGCAAAGGTGAGCAGTTCTTC. Translation: CSVLRQGKGEQFF.

V and J are TRBV5-6 and TRBJ2-3; 11 bases are shared with TRBD2. Germline V gene sequence: CDR1 SGHDT, CDR2 YYEEEE. V gave up 4 bases and J gave up 1 base; unmatched junction bases: 2. This CDR3 is 15 amino acids long. Here the CDR3 DNA reads TGTGCCAGCAGCGCGGGACTAGCGGGCACAGATACGCAGTATTTT. Its translation: CASSAGLAGTDTQYF.

This clone occurred a few times. The chain recombines TRBV30 with TRBJ1-2; D remains ambiguous. V was trimmed by 0 bases and J by 5 bases, leaving 7 bases between them. In germline, CDR1 is GTSNPN, CDR2 SVGIG (reference sequence). This CDR3 region has 12 residues. The CDR3 reads CAWSVGGYGYTF. CDR3 bases: TGTGCCTGGAGTGTAGGTGGATATGGCTACACCTTC.

Only a few counts were recorded for this clone. The chain joins TRBV4-1 to TRBJ1-6, with D uncertain. The germline V gene encodes CDR1 MGHRA and CDR2 YSYEKL. CDR3 size: 15 residues. V was trimmed by 3 bases and J by 3 bases, leaving 9 bases between them. CDR3 DNA sequence: TGCGCCAGCAGCCATGGACGGTTCTATAATTCACCCCTCCACTTT. It translates to CASSHGRFYNSPLHF.

V and J are TRBV6-6 and TRBJ2-5; 8 bases map to TRBD1. The V gene's germline CDR1 is MNHNY and CDR2 SVGAGI (reference sequence). The CDR3 totals 15 residues. V trimming: 0 bases; J trimming: 5 bases; junction bases outside the gene matches: 5. CDR3 amino acids: CASSYSQGARETQYF. DNA for the CDR3: TGTGCCAGCAGTTACTCCCAGGGGGCGCGGGAGACCCAGTACTTC.

The gene calls are TRBV30 and TRBJ1-6, with D possibly being TRBD1 (5 bases). This CDR3 contains 15 residues. V was clipped by 3 bases and J by 0 bases, with 9 bases between them. Germline loops: CDR1 GTSNPN, CDR2 SVGIG (reference sequence). CDR3 sequence: CAWRDKSSYNSPLHF. The CDR3 coding sequence is TGTGCCTGGAGGGACAAGAGCTCCTATAATTCACCCCTCCACTTT.

The rearrangement links TRBV5-8 to TRBJ1-1; 8 bases match TRBD1. The CDR3 totals 15 residues. Germline CDR1 SGHTS, CDR2 YDEGEE. V was clipped by 4 bases and J by 3 bases; unmatched bases: 8. The CDR3 reads CASSRTGGFDTEAFF. The CDR3, as DNA: TGTGCCAGCAGCCGAACAGGGGGGTTCGACACTGAAGCTTTCTTT. Full variable domain (missing parts from reference TRBV5-8 and TRBJ1-1): EAGVTQSPTHLIKTRGQQATLRCSPISGHTSVYWYQQALGLGLQFLLWYDEGEERNRGNFPPRFSGRQFPNYSSELNVNALELEDSALYLCASSRTGGFDTEAFFGQGTRLTVV.

This clone was counted only a few times. This chain joins TRBV5-1 and TRBJ1-2, with a tentative D call TRBD1 (6 bases). Trimming pared 0 bases from V and 7 bases from J, leaving 16 bases between. The CDR3 has 15 residues. Germline-derived CDR1 and CDR2 are SGHRS and YFSETQ. The CDR3, as DNA: TGCGCCAGCAGCTTGGAGGTCACAGGGAGTGGTGGCTACACCTTC. It is translated as CASSLEVTGSGGYTF.

V gene TRBV7-2 combines with J gene TRBJ2-3; D is unresolved. CDR1 is SGHTA and CDR2 is FQGNSA in the germline V gene. V gave up 3 bases and J gave up 3 bases, with 16 bases separating them. The CDR3 runs 16 residues. Here the CDR3 DNA reads TGTGCCAGCAGCTTGGGGAACGGATTTGAGACAGATACGCAGTATTTT. Protein product: CASSLGNGFETDTQYF.

This chain connects TRBV7-2 to TRBJ2-3; D is undetermined. This CDR3 has 14 amino acids. CDR1 and CDR2 (germline): SGHTA, FQGNSA. Trimming left V 2 bases short and J 1 base short, with 7 bases between. CDR3 nucleotide sequence: TGTGCCAGCAGCTTAATCCCAGGCACAGATACGCAGTATTTT. This codes for CASSLIPGTDTQYF.

V usage is TRBV10-1 and J usage is TRBJ2-5; D unresolved. Per germline, CDR1 WNHNN and CDR2 SYGVQD (reference sequence). The CDR3 is 13 amino acids. V shed 0 bases and J shed 7 bases, with 9 bases lying between them. This CDR3 is CASSESGSGTQYF. CDR3 nucleotide sequence: TGCGCCAGCAGTGAGTCGGGGTCTGGGACCCAGTACTTC.

V gene TRBV4-2 combines with J gene TRBJ1-1; D is unresolved. In germline, CDR1 is LGHNA, CDR2 YNFKEQ. The CDR3 has 14 amino acids. Trimming shortened V by 0 bases and J by 6 bases, and 11 bases separated the two germline ends. Here the CDR3 reads CASSQDQGPAEAFF. CDR3 coding DNA: TGTGCCAGCAGCCAAGATCAAGGGCCGGCTGAAGCTTTCTTT.

The rearrangement uses TRBV18 and TRBJ1-1, with TRBD1 matching 9 bases. This CDR3 spans 14 amino acids. V was pared by 3 bases and J by 8 bases, with 7 bases of the junction left unmatched. Germline lookup yields CDR1 KGHSH and CDR2 LQKENI. CDR3 sequence: CASSPRTGEREAFF. The CDR3 DNA is TGTGCCAGCTCACCGCGGACAGGGGAGAGAGAAGCTTTCTTT.

This chain connects TRBV19 to TRBJ2-2; tentative D call: TRBD1 (5 bases). Trimming cost V 3 bases and J 5 bases, with 13 bases left between them. Germline V gives CDR1 LNHDA, CDR2 SQIVND (reference sequence). CDR3 length: 15 residues. The CDR3 DNA reads as TGTGCCAGTAGTATCGGCCAGGGCAGAACCGGGGAGCTGTTTTTT. Translated: CASSIGQGRTGELFF.

V gene TRBV4-3 combines with J gene TRBJ2-7, with D possibly being TRBD2 (7 bases). There are 15 residues in the CDR3. CDR1 is LGHNA and CDR2 is YSLEER in the germline V gene. The V end lost 1 base, the J end lost 2 bases, and 12 bases lay between the germline ends. DNA for the CDR3: TGCGCCAGCAGCCAAGTGGCGGGGGCCGCCTACGAGCAGTACTTC. It translates to CASSQVAGAAYEQYF.

This clone was recorded a few times. The J gene is TRBJ1-1, the V gene TRBV7-2; D might be TRBD1 (6 bases). Per germline, CDR1 SGHTA and CDR2 FQGNSA. The CDR3 is 15 amino acids. V lost 5 bases and J lost 1, with 14 bases in between. The CDR3 is CASSPTGGQNTEAFF. DNA for the CDR3: TGTGCCAGCAGCCCTACGGGGGGACAGAACACTGAAGCTTTCTTT.

The rearrangement uses TRBV5-6 and TRBJ1-5; D is unclear. The CDR3 totals 15 residues. Germline V gives CDR1 SGHDT, CDR2 YYEEEE. The ends were cut back, 1 base at V and 6 bases at J, with 14 bases in the middle. CDR3 protein: CASSLWQEWGQPQHF. CDR3 bases: TGTGCCAGCAGCTTGTGGCAGGAATGGGGTCAGCCCCAGCATTTT.

The V gene is TRBV30, the J gene TRBJ1-3; D is undetermined. V was pared by 0 bases and J by 3 bases, with 9 bases between. This CDR3 comprises 14 residues. CDR1 and CDR2 (germline): GTSNPN, SVGIG (reference sequence). The DNA of the CDR3 is TGTGCCTGGAGTGTACTTAGTGGTGGAAACACCATATATTTT. This gives the protein CAWSVLSGGNTIYF.